This entry describes one T cell receptor beta chain. The data are from a study of blood T cell repertoires in COVID-19. Background on the study: Sites across the United States, Italy and Spain contributed samples from acute and convalescent COVID-19. PBMCs, B-cell-depleted T cells, or T cells were the source of the cDNA or gDNA that made up the material.

Trimming cost V 5 bases and J 1 base, with 15 bases left between them. Germline V lookup: CDR1 SGHTA, CDR2 FQGNSA. The CDR3 extends over 15 amino acids. Authors' data handling: Amplification with reference gene primers provided the estimates of nucleated cell counts. The protocol was immunoSEQ multiplex PCR, while the TCRdb copy is restricted to in-frame clones and leaves out a portion. The V and J calls and the clone size are those of that table, but D and trimming were determined from the DNA. The data contain about 160,000 clones, 85% of them singletons. This clonotype was sampled from a human donor with acute or convalescent COVID-19. The donor label of this sample is uncertain. This rearrangement joins TRBV7-2 to TRBJ2-7; tentatively, D is TRBD1 (6 bases). Sample: peripheral blood. The CDR3 sequence is CASSPTGLQSYEQYF. The DNA of the CDR3 is TGTGCCAGCAGCCCCACAGGGTTGCAGTCCTACGAGCAGTACTTC. Filled out from reference TRBV7-2 and TRBJ2-7, the complete variable domain reads GAGVSQSPSNKVTEKGKDVELRCDPISGHTALYWYRQSLGQGLEFLIYFQGNSAPDKSGLPSDRFSAERTGGSVSTLTIQRTQQEDSAVYLCASSPTGLQSYEQYFGPGTRLTVT.